Listed below are T cell receptor beta chains from one sample, sequenced in a study of cytomegalovirus exposure and HLA in healthy donors. Produced via immunoSEQ multiplex PCR; TCRdb's table is partial and in-frame only. The data contain about 90,000 clones, around 78% of them singletons. Sequenced material: PBMCs. The source is a woman in her thirties or forties in good health and CMV-seropositive. Each CDR3 is given with its conserved first and last residue. D genes are given only for firm matches. Size is stated for part of the rows, as once, few or many counts, or as a class when the clone is expanded.

J: TRBJ2-2
D: -
size: -
V: TRBV27
DNA: TGTGCCAGCAGTTTACGTAGGGGTGTCACCGGGGAGCTGTTTTTT
CDR3: CASSLRRGVTGELFF

J: TRBJ1-2
D: -
size: few
V: TRBV5-5
DNA: TGTGCCAGCAGCCATAGGAGCCAGGGGTCTGGCTACACCTTC
CDR3: CASSHRSQGSGYTF

J: TRBJ2-5
D: TRBD1
size: -
V: TRBV19
DNA: TGTGCCAGTAGTCTCGGGACAGTTGAGACCCAGTACTTC
CDR3: CASSLGTVETQYF

J: TRBJ2-7
D: TRBD1
size: -
V: TRBV5-8
DNA: TGTGCCAGCCCGGACAGGACCAACTACGAGCAGTACTTC
CDR3: CASPDRTNYEQYF

J: TRBJ1-1
D: TRBD1
size: -
V: TRBV18
DNA: TGTGCCAGCACCCCCGGGACAGGGTCTATGAACACTGAAGCTTTCTTT
CDR3: CASTPGTGSMNTEAFF

J: TRBJ1-2
D: -
size: few
V: TRBV7-2
DNA: TGTGCCAGCAGCTTAAATTTAGCGGGATCTCATGGCTACACCTTC
CDR3: CASSLNLAGSHGYTF

J: TRBJ2-2
D: TRBD1
size: -
V: TRBV7-9
DNA: TGTGCCAGCAGCACCCCCGGGACAGGGACCACCGGGGAGCTGTTTTTT
CDR3: CASSTPGTGTTGELFF

J: TRBJ2-1
D: -
size: -
V: TRBV4-1
DNA: TGCGCCAGCAGCCAATTGCGGGACGAGCAGTTCTTC
CDR3: CASSQLRDEQFF

J: TRBJ2-7
D: -
size: -
V: TRBV27
DNA: TGTGCCAGCAGTTTAGGCATTTCCTACGAGCAGTACTTC
CDR3: CASSLGISYEQYF

J: TRBJ2-2
D: -
size: -
V: TRBV11-2
DNA: TGTGCCAGCAGCTTGGGGACAACCGGGGAGCTGTTTTTT
CDR3: CASSLGTTGELFF

J: TRBJ1-1
D: -
size: -
V: TRBV27
DNA: TGTGCCAGCAGTTTATCGGGAGGGTTGAACACTGAAGCTTTCTTT
CDR3: CASSLSGGLNTEAFF

J: TRBJ2-1
D: -
size: many
V: TRBV6-6
DNA: TGTGCCAGCCAGCCGTTTAGCAAGGAGAGGAATGAGCAGTTCTTC
CDR3: CASQPFSKERNEQFF

J: TRBJ1-6
D: -
size: -
V: TRBV5-4
DNA: TGTGCCAGCAGCATACGACAGGTCAATTCACCCCTCCACTTT
CDR3: CASSIRQVNSPLHF

J: TRBJ2-1
D: -
size: once
V: TRBV29-1
DNA: TGCAGCGCTACAGGCGAAAACTACAATGAGCAGTTCTTC
CDR3: CSATGENYNEQFF

J: TRBJ2-7
D: -
size: -
V: TRBV6-1
DNA: TGTGCCAGCAGGGCAGGGGTAGCTAGTTCCGAGCAGTACTTC
CDR3: CASRAGVASSEQYF

J: TRBJ1-2
D: -
size: -
V: TRBV7-3
DNA: TGTGCCAGCAGCCCACAGGGTGGTGATAACTATGGCTACACCTTC
CDR3: CASSPQGGDNYGYTF

J: TRBJ2-3
D: -
size: -
V: TRBV12-5
DNA: TGTGCTAGTGGAGAGCGGGATACGCAGTATTTT
CDR3: CASGERDTQYF

J: TRBJ2-1
D: -
size: -
V: TRBV7-2
DNA: TGTGCCAGCAGCTTAGAGATTCCGGTGCCCCCGAATGAGCAGTTCTTC
CDR3: CASSLEIPVPPNEQFF

J: TRBJ2-3
D: TRBD2
size: -
V: TRBV19
DNA: TGTGCCAGTAGTATAGATCGAGGACTAGCGGGAGTTGCTGATACGCAGTATTTT
CDR3: CASSIDRGLAGVADTQYF

J: TRBJ1-1
D: -
size: medium-sized
V: TRBV19
DNA: TGTGCCAGTAGTATGGGGAGCCGTATGAACACTGAAGCTTTCTTT
CDR3: CASSMGSRMNTEAFF

J: TRBJ1-6
D: TRBD1
size: -
V: TRBV5-1
DNA: TGCGCCAGCACAGGTGGGACAGGGACCAATTCACCCCTCCACTTT
CDR3: CASTGGTGTNSPLHF

J: TRBJ2-3
D: -
size: few
V: TRBV14
DNA: TGTGCCAGCAGCCAAAGGGGGACAGATACGCAGTATTTT
CDR3: CASSQRGTDTQYF

J: TRBJ1-1
D: -
size: -
V: TRBV2
DNA: TGTGCCAGCAGTGGTGAGGGAGTAGGTACTGAAGCTTTCTTT
CDR3: CASSGEGVGTEAFF

J: TRBJ2-5
D: -
size: -
V: TRBV25-1
DNA: TGTGCCAGCAGTGAATACGGCGACAGTCAAGAGACCCAGTACTTC
CDR3: CASSEYGDSQETQYF

J: TRBJ2-1
D: -
size: -
V: TRBV7-9
DNA: TGTGCCAGCAGCACACTAGCCGGACTAGGTCGGGACAATGAGCAGCTCTTC
CDR3: CASSTLAGLGRDNEQLF

J: TRBJ2-1
D: TRBD2
size: -
V: TRBV7-2
DNA: TGTGCCAGCAGCGCTCCGGGACTAGCCCACAATGAGCAGTTCTTC
CDR3: CASSAPGLAHNEQFF

J: TRBJ2-7
D: TRBD1
size: -
V: TRBV27
DNA: TGTGCCAGCAAGGGCAGGGGGCGTACTCAGCAGTACTTC
CDR3: CASKGRGRTQQYF

J: TRBJ2-7
D: -
size: -
V: TRBV27
DNA: TGTGCCAGCAGTTCATTCCCGGCGGGATCGACCTACGAGCAGTACTTC
CDR3: CASSSFPAGSTYEQYF

J: TRBJ2-5
D: -
size: once
V: TRBV30
DNA: TGTGCCTGGTCAGGGTCGGAGACCCAGTACTTC
CDR3: CAWSGSETQYF

J: TRBJ2-7
D: TRBD2
size: -
V: TRBV2
DNA: TGTGCCAGCAAAGAAGGGGAGGGGATAGCGGGAAAATTC
CDR3: CASKEGEGIAGKF

J: TRBJ2-1
D: TRBD2
size: -
V: TRBV19
DNA: TGTGCCAGTAGGGAGACTAGCGGCTACAATGAGCAGTTCTTC
CDR3: CASRETSGYNEQFF